Shown below are 12 T cell receptor beta chains from a single sample sequenced in a study of cytomegalovirus exposure and HLA in healthy donors. Sequencing was performed with immunoSEQ multiplex PCR; in TCRdb, only in-frame clones are kept and a portion is missing. Here the sample spans around 140,000 clones, approximately 90% being singletons. Sequencing was done on a sample of PBMCs. These receptor sequences come from a man aged 18 to 30 in good health and CMV-seropositive.

This clone was seen once. The rearrangement uses TRBV4-1 and TRBJ2-3, with D tentatively TRBD2 (5 bases). CDR3 length equals 13 residues. With 4 bases removed from V and 6 bases from J, the gap between germline ends came to 11 bases. Germline V lookup: CDR1 MGHRA, CDR2 YSYEKL. CDR3 in DNA: TGCGCCAGCAGCCCTAATAGCGTTGATACGCAGTATTTT. It encodes CASSPNSVDTQYF.

The rearrangement links TRBV5-4 to TRBJ1-2; no clear D gene. V was shortened by 3 bases and J by 4 bases, with 16 bases between the two germline ends. The CDR3 consists of 15 residues. Germline CDR1 SGHNT, CDR2 YYREEE (reference sequence). CDR3 sequence: CASSSNLEGTYGYTF. Written as DNA, the CDR3 is TGTGCCAGCAGCTCCAATTTAGAGGGAACCTATGGCTACACCTTC.

The chain employs TRBV2 and TRBJ2-7, with D possibly matching TRBD1 (5 bases). Per germline, CDR1 SNHLY and CDR2 FYNNEI. The CDR3 consists of 15 residues. Trimming left V 3 bases short and J 4 bases short, with 16 bases between. The DNA for the CDR3 is TGTGCCAGCAGTGACATTGTAGACAGCCCTTACGAGCAGTACTTC. Translated, it gives CASSDIVDSPYEQYF.

This rearrangement joins TRBV19 to TRBJ1-5; D uncertain. The germline V and J ends were trimmed by 8 bases and 4 bases, with 18 bases remaining between them. Germline V lookup: CDR1 LNHDA, CDR2 SQIVND (reference sequence). The length of the CDR3 is 15 residues. In DNA, the CDR3 is TGTGCCAGTTCGGTCCCAGAAACCGGGAATCAGCCCCAGCATTTT. Translation gives CASSVPETGNQPQHF. Filled out from reference TRBV19 and TRBJ1-5, the complete variable domain reads DGGITQSPKYLFRKEGQNVTLSCEQNLNHDAMYWYRQDPGQGLRLIYYSQIVNDFQKGDIAEGYSVSREKKESFPLTVTSAQKNPTAFYLCASSVPETGNQPQHFGDGTRLSIL.

This chain joins TRBV27 and TRBJ2-7, with 10 bases lining up with TRBD1. Trimming took 3 bases from V and 6 from J; bases not matched to a gene: 5. The CDR3 has 14 amino acids. Germline V lookup: CDR1 MNHEY, CDR2 SMNVEV (reference sequence). CDR3: CASSFDRGRGEQYF. CDR3 sequence (DNA): TGTGCCAGCAGTTTCGACAGGGGGCGAGGCGAGCAGTACTTC.

The genes are TRBV11-3 and TRBJ1-1; no clear D gene. V was cut by 0 bases and J by 2 bases, with 4 bases left in between. This CDR3 contains 13 residues. Germline-derived CDR1 and CDR2 are SGHNT and YENEEA. The CDR3 is CASSLDSNTEAFF. CDR3 coding DNA: TGTGCCAGCAGCTTAGATTCAAACACTGAAGCTTTCTTT.

This chain connects TRBV20-1 to TRBJ1-1; possible D gene TRBD1, 5 bases. The CDR3 covers 9 residues. Per the germline V gene, CDR1 is DFQATT and CDR2 is SNEGSKA (reference sequence). The CDR3 region is CSHSGEAFF. The CDR3 nucleotides read TGCAGCCATTCAGGGGAAGCTTTCTTT.

The V gene is TRBV28, the J gene TRBJ1-5; 8 positions agree with TRBD1. CDR3 length equals 15 residues. Germline V gene sequence: CDR1 MDHEN, CDR2 SYDVKM. J gave up 6 bases and V 6 bases, and 10 bases lay outside the gene matches. The CDR3 spells CASRSYRGASQPQHF. In DNA form, the CDR3 reads TGTGCCAGCAGAAGTTACAGGGGGGCTTCTCAGCCCCAGCATTTT.

The chain recombines TRBV12-5 with TRBJ1-2; a weak D match, TRBD1 (6 bases). CDR1 is LGHNT and CDR2 is FRNRAP in the germline V gene. This CDR3 spans 14 amino acids. Trimming stripped 3 bases from V and 8 bases from J, with 16 bases between. This CDR3 reads CASGLQGGKKGYTF. For the CDR3, the DNA is TGTGCTAGTGGTTTACAGGGTGGAAAAAAAGGCTACACCTTC.

This clone was observed a handful of times. The chain is built from TRBV28 and TRBJ1-2; no reliable D call. Germline CDR1 reads MDHEN; CDR2 reads SYDVKM. The CDR3 spans 12 residues. Trimming took 7 bases from V and 1 from J, leaving 7 bases between them. The CDR3 nucleotides are TGTGCCAGCATGGCAGTTAACTATGGCTACACCTTC. Protein: CASMAVNYGYTF.

This clone was counted only a few times. The chain is built from TRBV19 and TRBJ1-5, with D perhaps matching TRBD1 (6 bases). Germline V gives CDR1 LNHDA, CDR2 SQIVND (reference sequence). Trimming removed 6 bases from V and 5 bases from J, with 8 bases in between. The CDR3 is made up of 12 amino acids. CDR3 nucleotides: TGTGCCAGTAGCCCAGGGGATCAGCCCCAGCATTTT. It codes for CASSPGDQPQHF.

The chain combines TRBV5-4 with TRBJ2-2; D unresolved. This CDR3 region has 15 residues. V was trimmed by 4 bases and J by 2 bases, leaving 12 bases between them. Germline V CDR1 and CDR2: SGHNT, YYREEE (reference sequence). CDR3 region: CASSTENRNTGELFF. The CDR3 DNA is TGTGCCAGCAGCACGGAGAATAGAAACACCGGGGAGCTGTTTTTT.